Presented here are 20 T cell receptor beta chains from one specimen sequenced in a study of T cells in Graves' hyperthyroidism and ophthalmopathy. RNA transcripts served as the template for amplifying TCR beta CDR3 regions. The primer set for the first-round RT-PCR of the TCR CDR3 was HTBI. Each CDR3 protein gets one entry after TCRdb re-called the multiplex PCR reads with MiXCR. The sample includes about 700,000 distinct CDR3 sequences, roughly 45% seen only once; the top ten take approximately 6.8%. The sample taken for sequencing was peripheral blood or thyroid tissue (not recorded which). The receptors shown here come from an adult man with Graves' disease, either hyperthyroidism or ophthalmopathy (not recorded which).

The chain couples TRBV20-1 to TRBJ2-5, with unresolved D. Trimming stripped 6 bases from V and 2 bases from J, with 13 bases between. The length of the CDR3 is 13 residues. Germline V CDR1 and CDR2: DFQATT, SNEGSKA (reference sequence). Here the CDR3 DNA reads TGCAGTGCCCCCCCAGGTGATCAAGAGACCCAGTACTTC. Translation: CSAPPGDQETQYF.

The CDR3 DNA is TGTGCCAGCAGTTACTGGGGTAAGGACACTGAAGCTTTCTTT. It encodes CASSYWGKDTEAFF. The chain employs TRBV2 and TRBJ1-1, with no clear D. Germline CDR1 is SNHLY and CDR2 is FYNNEI. Trimming pared 5 bases from V and 3 bases from J, leaving 13 bases between. The CDR3 has 14 residues.

Remarks on this clonotype: The junction differs from germline at one of its ends, possibly a read error. The rearrangement links TRBV15 to TRBJ1-6, with 11 bases identical to TRBD1. This CDR3 is 15 amino acids long. The germline CDR1 and CDR2 sequences are LNHNV and YYDKDF (reference sequence). In nucleotides, the CDR3 is TGTGCCGCCAGCAGTGAAGGGACAGGGGGATCACCCCTCCACTTT. Translating gives CAASSEGTGGSPLHF. The full variable domain, in which reference TRBV15 and TRBJ1-6 provide the parts outside the CDR3, is DAMVIQNPRYQVTQFGKPVTLSCSQTLNHNVMYWYQQKSSQAPKLLFHYYDKDFNNEADTPDNFQSRRPNTSFCFLDIRSPGLGDTAMYLCAASSEGTGGSPLHFGNGTRLTVT.

This clonotype showed up many times. The rearrangement uses TRBV29-1 and TRBJ1-1; weak D call: TRBD1 (5 bases). From germline, CDR1 is SQVTM and CDR2 ANQGSEA. This CDR3 has 13 residues. Trimming pared 7 bases from V and 6 bases from J, leaving 18 bases between. The CDR3 coding sequence is TGCAGCGCTGGGGCCCGATCGAGTTCTGAAGCTTTCTTT. The encoded protein is CSAGARSSSEAFF.

This chain joins TRBV10-3 and TRBJ1-2, with D tentatively TRBD1 (5 bases). CDR3 length equals 14 residues. Trimming shortened V by 0 bases and J by 3 bases, and 8 bases separated the two germline ends. Germline V lookup: CDR1 ENHRY, CDR2 SYGVKD. The CDR3 reads CAISESIRDYGYTF. In DNA form, the CDR3 reads TGTGCCATCAGTGAGTCGATCAGGGACTATGGCTACACCTTC.

The DNA of the CDR3 is TGTGCCAGCAGCCAAAGTGGGGGAGTAGGTTCACCCCTCCACTTT. This encodes CASSQSGGVGSPLHF. The rearrangement uses TRBV12-3 or TRBV12-4 and TRBJ1-6; tentatively, D is TRBD1 (5 bases). CDR3 length: 15 amino acids. V was shortened by 6 bases and J by 9 bases, with 18 bases between the two germline ends.

This clonotype was seen more than once but under ten times. This chain uses TRBV7-2 with TRBJ1-2; 9 bases fit TRBD1. The J segment lost 4 bases and the V segment lost 9 bases, leaving 12 bases of the junction unmatched. The CDR3 contains 15 residues. Germline CDR1 is SGHTA and CDR2 is FQGNSA. CDR3 protein: CASTPGTGRAYGYTF. The CDR3 coding sequence is TGTGCCAGTACCCCCGGGACAGGGAGGGCCTATGGCTACACCTTC.

The rearrangement uses TRBV4-1 and TRBJ1-6; 7 nucleotides match TRBD1. Germline values: CDR1 MGHRA, CDR2 YSYEKL. V dropped 3 bases and J dropped 7; count of bases not matched to a gene: 6. The CDR3 covers 15 residues. Here the CDR3 reads CASSHPDRRNSPLHF. CDR3 nucleotide sequence: TGCGCCAGCAGCCACCCGGACAGGAGAAATTCACCCCTCCACTTT.

This clonotype has more than one count but fewer than ten. The CDR3 loop reads CASSLEGSGERPLEQYF. Written as DNA, the CDR3 is TGTGCCAGCAGCTTAGAGGGTAGCGGTGAGCGGCCCCTCGAGCAGTACTTC. V is TRBV7-9 and J is TRBJ2-7; a weak D match, TRBD2 (6 bases). Per the germline V gene, CDR1 is SEHNR and CDR2 is FQNEAQ (reference sequence). This CDR3 has 17 residues. V lost 1 base to trimming and J lost 6 bases, with 22 bases between them.

This clonotype was found many times. The J gene is TRBJ2-6, the V gene TRBV24-1; D may be TRBD1 (6 bases). CDR1 KGHDR and CDR2 SFDVKD come from the germline V gene. The ends were cut back, 3 bases at V and 0 bases at J, with 20 bases in the middle. The CDR3 runs 20 residues. CDR3 residues: CATSDPGARGSGSGANVLTF. The CDR3 DNA is TGTGCCACCAGTGATCCAGGGGCTAGGGGATCCGGCTCTGGGGCCAACGTCCTGACTTTC.

This clonotype has at least ten counts. V is TRBV7-8 and J is TRBJ2-6, with unresolved D. The CDR3 loop spans 14 amino acids. The ends were cut back, 5 bases at V and 0 bases at J, with 5 bases in the middle. Germline lookup yields CDR1 SGHVS and CDR2 FQNEAQ. Here the CDR3 reads CASSHYSGANVLTF. The CDR3 DNA sequence: TGTGCCAGCAGCCACTACTCTGGGGCCAACGTCCTGACTTTC. The whole variable domain, remainder taken from reference TRBV7-8 and TRBJ2-6, is GAGVSQSPRYKVAKRGQDVALRCDPISGHVSLFWYQQALGQGPEFLTYFQNEAQLDKSGLPSDRFFAERPEGSVSTLKIQRTQQEDSAVYLCASSHYSGANVLTFGAGSRLTVL.

Only a few counts were recorded for this clonotype. This chain joins TRBV7-2 and TRBJ1-1; 8 positions match TRBD1. This CDR3 contains 14 residues. Looked up from germline, CDR1 is SGHTA and CDR2 is FQGNSA. J gave up 0 bases and V 5 bases, and 2 bases lay outside the gene matches. The CDR3 region is CASSGQGLNTEAFF. The CDR3 DNA follows: TGTGCCAGCAGCGGACAGGGTCTGAACACTGAAGCTTTCTTT.

This clonotype was counted between two and nine times. The genes are TRBV7-9 and TRBJ1-2; 11 nucleotides agree with TRBD1. CDR3 length: 15 residues. The germline V gene encodes CDR1 SEHNR and CDR2 FQNEAQ (reference sequence). V was pared by 5 bases and J by 4 bases, with 6 bases of the junction left unmatched. CDR3 loop: CASSIGQGAFYGYTF. CDR3 nucleotides: TGTGCCAGCAGCATCGGACAGGGGGCTTTCTATGGCTACACCTTC.

This clonotype appeared many times. This rearrangement joins TRBV7-8 to TRBJ2-5, with D maybe TRBD2 (6 bases). V was trimmed by 5 bases and J by 5 bases, leaving 12 bases between them. This CDR3 comprises 13 residues. The germline CDR1 and CDR2 sequences are SGHVS and FQNEAQ. The CDR3 nucleotides are TGTGCCAGCAGCCTCAGGAGGGATGAGACCCAGTACTTC. This gives the protein CASSLRRDETQYF.

The rearrangement links TRBV2 to TRBJ2-5; either TRBD1 or TRBD2 may supply D (5 bases each). CDR3 length equals 15 residues. V was clipped by 3 bases and J by 1 base, with 12 bases between them. The germline CDR1 and CDR2 sequences are SNHLY and FYNNEI. The CDR3: CASSDLTAVQETQYF. The CDR3 region has the DNA TGTGCCAGCAGTGATTTGACAGCGGTCCAAGAGACCCAGTACTTC.

This clonotype was recorded at least ten times. The chain is built from TRBV15 and TRBJ1-4, with D unresolved. Germline V lookup: CDR1 LNHNV, CDR2 YYDKDF (reference sequence). Trimming pared 1 base from V and 4 bases from J, leaving 4 bases between. This CDR3 has 13 residues. The CDR3 protein is CATSRGYNEKLFF. DNA of the CDR3: TGTGCCACCAGCAGAGGATATAATGAAAAACTGTTTTTT.

This clonotype was seen ten or more times. J is TRBJ2-2 and V is TRBV15; weak D call: TRBD1 (6 bases). Trimming left V 1 base short and J 4 bases short, with 13 bases between. There are 16 residues in the CDR3. Germline V gives CDR1 LNHNV, CDR2 YYDKDF (reference sequence). The CDR3 spells CATSRVQGIGTGELFF. The CDR3 DNA reads as TGTGCCACCAGCAGAGTACAGGGAATAGGCACCGGGGAGCTGTTTTTT.

This chain joins TRBV20-1 and TRBJ2-7; D possibly corresponds to TRBD2 (6 bases). The length of the CDR3 is 15 residues. With 1 base removed from V and 4 bases from J, the gap between germline ends came to 17 bases. The V gene's germline CDR1 is DFQATT and CDR2 SNEGSKA (reference sequence). This CDR3 is CSARVHGTALYEQYF. The CDR3 DNA sequence: TGCAGTGCTAGAGTCCACGGGACTGCATTATACGAGCAGTACTTC.

For this clonotype: This may come from a read error, since a much larger clone is one base off. The chain combines TRBV7-9 with TRBJ1-1, with D possibly being TRBD1 (6 bases). The germline gives CDR1 SEHNR, CDR2 FQNEAQ (reference sequence). V was pared by 7 bases and J by 1 base, with 13 bases between. This CDR3 region has 14 residues. The DNA for the CDR3 is TGTGCCAGCACCCTCGGACAGAAGAACACTGAAGCTTTCTTT. It yields the protein CASTLGQKNTEAFF.

This chain links TRBV29-1 with TRBJ1-6; a weak D match, TRBD1 (6 bases). Between the trimmed V and J ends, which lost 4 bases and 8 bases, there was a span of 9 bases. This CDR3 spans 12 amino acids. Germline CDR1 is SQVTM and CDR2 is ANQGSEA. The CDR3 region has the DNA TGCAGCGTTGTACAGGGATATTCACCCCTCCACTTT. Amino acid sequence: CSVVQGYSPLHF.